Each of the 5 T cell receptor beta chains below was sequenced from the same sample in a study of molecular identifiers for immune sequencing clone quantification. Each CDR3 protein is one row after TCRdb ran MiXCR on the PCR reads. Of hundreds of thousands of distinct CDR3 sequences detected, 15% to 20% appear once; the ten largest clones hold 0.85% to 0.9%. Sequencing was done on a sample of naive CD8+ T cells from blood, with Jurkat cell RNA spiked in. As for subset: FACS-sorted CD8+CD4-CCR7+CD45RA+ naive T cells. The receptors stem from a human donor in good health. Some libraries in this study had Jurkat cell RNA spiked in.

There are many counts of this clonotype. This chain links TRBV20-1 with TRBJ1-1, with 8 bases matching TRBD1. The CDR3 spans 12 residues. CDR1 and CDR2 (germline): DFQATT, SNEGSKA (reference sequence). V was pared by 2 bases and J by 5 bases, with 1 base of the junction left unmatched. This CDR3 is CSARQGATEAFF. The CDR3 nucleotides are TGCAGTGCTAGACAGGGGGCAACTGAAGCTTTCTTT.

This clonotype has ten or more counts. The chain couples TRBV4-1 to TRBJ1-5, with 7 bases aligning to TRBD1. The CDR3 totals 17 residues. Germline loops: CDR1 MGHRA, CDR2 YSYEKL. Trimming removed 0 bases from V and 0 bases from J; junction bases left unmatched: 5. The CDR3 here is CASSQEGQINSNQPQHF. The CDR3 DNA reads TGCGCCAGCAGCCAAGAGGGACAGATAAATAGCAATCAGCCCCAGCATTTT.

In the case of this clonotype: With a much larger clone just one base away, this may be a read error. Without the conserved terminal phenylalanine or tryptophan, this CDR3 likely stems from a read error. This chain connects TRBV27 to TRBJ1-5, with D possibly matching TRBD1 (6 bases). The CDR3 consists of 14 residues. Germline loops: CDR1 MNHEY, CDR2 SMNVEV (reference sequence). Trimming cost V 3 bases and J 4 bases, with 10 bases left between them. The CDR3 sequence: CASSFAGANQPQHL. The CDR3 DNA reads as TGTGCCAGCAGTTTCGCGGGGGCGAATCAGCCCCAGCATCTT.

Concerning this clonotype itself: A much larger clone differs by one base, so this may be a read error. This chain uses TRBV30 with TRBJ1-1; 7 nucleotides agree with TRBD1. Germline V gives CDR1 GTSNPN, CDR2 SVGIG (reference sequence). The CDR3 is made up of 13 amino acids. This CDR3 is CAWSPRGYTGAFF. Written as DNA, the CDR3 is TGTGCCTGGTCCCCCAGGGGGTACACTGGAGCTTTCTTT.

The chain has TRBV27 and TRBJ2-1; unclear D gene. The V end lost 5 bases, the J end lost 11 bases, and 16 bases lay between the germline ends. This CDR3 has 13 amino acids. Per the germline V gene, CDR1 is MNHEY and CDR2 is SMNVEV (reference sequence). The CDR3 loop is CASSLGPNGQQFF. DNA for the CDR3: TGTGCCAGCAGTCTCGGACCCAACGGCCAGCAGTTCTTC.